The clone carrying this TCR beta chain has just a few counts. Its specificity is not known. The trim removed 0 bases at V and 3 bases at J, leaving 9 bases unmatched. This CDR3 has 18 amino acids. This record belongs to a study of T cell repertoires in cytomegalovirus infection. About the study: Based on public TCR beta signatures, there were indications of CMV infection and of a matching HLA type.

Regarding the study as a whole: Using cumulative public TCR beta family frequency, the authors identified those who carried CMV together with the relevant HLA. CMV-specific HLA-C-restricted TCR beta clonotypes dominated the ex vivo response.

TCRdb ran MiXCR on the reads and lists one entry per CDR3 protein. The sample includes 180,000 or so distinct CDR3 sequences, about a sixth of them seen just once. The clonotype was recovered from a human donor in good health (CMV status not recorded). Some clones in this sample may be carry-over from other donors' samples. The V and J genes are TRBV12-3 or TRBV12-4 and TRBJ2-3, with 10 bases identical to TRBD1. The sequencing sample was made of CD8+ T cells from PBMCs. The CDR3: CASSLAMRQGALTDTQYF. The CDR3 region has the DNA TGTGCCAGCAGTTTAGCGATGCGACAGGGGGCATTAACAGATACGCAGTATTTT.